The T cell receptor (beta chain) described here comes from a study of spatial heterogeneity in lung cancer. Time point described: sample taken at primary tumor resection. From germline, CDR1 is SGHTA and CDR2 FQGNSA. The CDR3 runs to 17 residues. The V segment lost 5 bases and the J segment 0 bases; nucleotides outside the gene matches: 10. Every TCR cDNA molecule carried a tag that served as a unique molecular identifier. TCRdb reanalysed the 5' RACE reads using MiXCR and keeps one entry per CDR3 protein. The sample contains tens of thousands of distinct CDR3 sequences, over 9.5% of which appear only once.

The sample here was PBMCs, taken at surgery. The sequence was obtained from a male donor with early-stage non-small cell lung cancer. The V call is TRBV7-2, the J call TRBJ1-3; 7 nucleotides agree with TRBD1. As DNA, the CDR3 is TGTGCCAGCAGCCTACGATCTGGACAGGACTCTGGAAACACCATATATTTT. Protein: CASSLRSGQDSGNTIYF.